Included here is one T cell receptor beta chain sequence, with context. The data were taken from a study of T cells after yellow fever vaccination. The CDR3 covers 15 residues. Trimming removed 2 bases at V and 1 base at J, with 11 bases between. The germline gives CDR1 MNHEY, CDR2 SVGAGI. Researchers made TCR cDNA using 5'RACE template switching, and this step added a universal primer site and UMIs. TCRdb used MiXCR to reprocess the 5' RACE reads, holding one entry per CDR3 protein. The sample lists under 200,000 distinct CDR3 sequences, 6% to 7.5% occurring once. This chain connects TRBV6-5 to TRBJ2-5; D gene ambiguous. Source: CD4+ T cells sorted from PBMCs, taken less than 6 days after the first yellow fever vaccination. This sequence originates from a man between 18 and 35 years old who received the YFV17D yellow fever vaccine. CDR3 DNA: TGTGCCAGCAGTTACGATCGCTTTCGCCAAGAGACCCAGTACTTC. Translation gives CASSYDRFRQETQYF.